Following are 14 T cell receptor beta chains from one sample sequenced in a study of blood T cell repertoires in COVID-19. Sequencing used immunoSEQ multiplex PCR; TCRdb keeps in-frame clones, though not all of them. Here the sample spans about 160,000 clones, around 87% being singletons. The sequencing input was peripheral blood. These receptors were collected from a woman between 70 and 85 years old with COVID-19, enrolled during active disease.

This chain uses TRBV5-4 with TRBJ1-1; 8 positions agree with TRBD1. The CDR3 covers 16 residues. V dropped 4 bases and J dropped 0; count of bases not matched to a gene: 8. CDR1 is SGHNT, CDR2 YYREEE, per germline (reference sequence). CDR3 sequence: CASSPTGARLNTEAFF. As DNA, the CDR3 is TGTGCCAGCAGCCCGACAGGGGCCAGGTTGAACACTGAAGCTTTCTTT.

The CDR3, as DNA: TGTGCCAGCAGCAGGGGAGCGGGGCGACAAGAGACCCAGTACTTC. Translating gives CASSRGAGRQETQYF. The chain carries TRBV6-5 and TRBJ2-5, with D maybe TRBD2 (7 bases). Trimming cost V 6 bases and J 2 bases, with 16 bases left between them. The CDR3 length is 15 residues. Germline V gene lookup returns CDR1 MNHEY and CDR2 SVGAGI.

The CDR3 sequence is CASSLIGQGAYNEQFF. The CDR3 nucleotides read TGTGCCAGCAGCTTAATCGGACAGGGCGCCTACAATGAGCAGTTCTTC. The J gene is TRBJ2-1, the V gene TRBV7-2; 8 nucleotides line up with TRBD1. The CDR3 runs to 16 residues. V shed 2 bases and J 2 bases; nucleotides not matched to a gene: 5. Germline V gives CDR1 SGHTA, CDR2 FQGNSA.

The chain's CDR3 is CASSYSENTEAFF. CDR3 coding DNA: TGTGCCAGCAGTTATTCAGAGAACACTGAAGCTTTCTTT. This chain joins TRBV6-2 or TRBV6-3 and TRBJ1-1; no definite D call. The CDR3 is 13 residues long. V lost 3 bases and J lost 1, with 6 bases in between. Germline lookup yields CDR1 MNHEY and CDR2 SVGEGT.

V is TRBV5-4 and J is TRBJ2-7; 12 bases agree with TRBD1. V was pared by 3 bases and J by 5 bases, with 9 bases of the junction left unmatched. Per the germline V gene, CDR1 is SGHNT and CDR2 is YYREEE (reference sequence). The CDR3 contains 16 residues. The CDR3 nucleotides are TGTGCCAGCAGCTCACCCGGGACAGGGGGCGCCGACGAGCAGTACTTC. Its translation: CASSSPGTGGADEQYF.

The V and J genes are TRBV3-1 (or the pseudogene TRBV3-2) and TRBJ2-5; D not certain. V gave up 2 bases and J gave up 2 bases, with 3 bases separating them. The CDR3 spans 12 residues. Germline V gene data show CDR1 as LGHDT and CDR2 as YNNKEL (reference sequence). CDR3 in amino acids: CASSQTQETQYF. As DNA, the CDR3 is TGTGCCAGCAGCCAAACACAAGAGACCCAGTACTTC.

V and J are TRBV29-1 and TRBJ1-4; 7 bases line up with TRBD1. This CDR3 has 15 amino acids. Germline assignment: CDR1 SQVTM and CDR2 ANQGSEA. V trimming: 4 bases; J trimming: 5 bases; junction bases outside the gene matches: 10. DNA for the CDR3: TGCAGCGTTGCAGGGCAGGGGGGAAGGAATGAAAAACTGTTTTTT. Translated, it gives CSVAGQGGRNEKLFF.

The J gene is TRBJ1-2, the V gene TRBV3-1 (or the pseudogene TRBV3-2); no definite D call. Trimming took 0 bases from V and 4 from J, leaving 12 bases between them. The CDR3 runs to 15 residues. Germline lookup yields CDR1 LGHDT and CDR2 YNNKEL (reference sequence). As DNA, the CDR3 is TGTGCCAGCAGCCAAGACCAGCTACAGATCTATGGCTACACCTTC. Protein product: CASSQDQLQIYGYTF.

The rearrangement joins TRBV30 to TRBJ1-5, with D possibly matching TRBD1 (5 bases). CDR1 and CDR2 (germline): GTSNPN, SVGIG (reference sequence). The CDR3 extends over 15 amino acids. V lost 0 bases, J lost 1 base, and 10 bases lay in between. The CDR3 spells CAWSVGGSSNQPQHF. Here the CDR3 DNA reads TGTGCCTGGAGTGTGGGGGGGTCGAGCAATCAGCCCCAGCATTTT.

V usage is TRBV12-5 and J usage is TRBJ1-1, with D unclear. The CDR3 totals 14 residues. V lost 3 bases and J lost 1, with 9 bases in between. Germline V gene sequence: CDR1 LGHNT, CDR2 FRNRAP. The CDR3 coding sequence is TGTGCTAGTGGTTTTACGGGAGCGAACACTGAAGCTTTCTTT. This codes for CASGFTGANTEAFF.

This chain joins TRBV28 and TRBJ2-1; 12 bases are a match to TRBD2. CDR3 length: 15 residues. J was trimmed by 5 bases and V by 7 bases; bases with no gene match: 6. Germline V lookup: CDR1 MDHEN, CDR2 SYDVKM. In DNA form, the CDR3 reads TGTGCCAGCATGATAGGACTAGCGGGGAACAATGAGCAGTTCTTC. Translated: CASMIGLAGNNEQFF.

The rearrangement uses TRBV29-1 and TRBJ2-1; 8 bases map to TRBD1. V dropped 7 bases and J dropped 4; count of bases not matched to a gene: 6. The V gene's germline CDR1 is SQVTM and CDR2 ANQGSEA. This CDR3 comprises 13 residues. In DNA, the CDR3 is TGCAGCGCTGACAGGGGCAGTTACAATGAGCAGTTCTTC. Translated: CSADRGSYNEQFF.

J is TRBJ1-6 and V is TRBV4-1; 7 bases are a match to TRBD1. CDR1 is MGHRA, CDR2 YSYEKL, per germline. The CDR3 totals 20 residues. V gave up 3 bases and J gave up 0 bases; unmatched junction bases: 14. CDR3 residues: CASSQGWRGPSSSYNSPLHF. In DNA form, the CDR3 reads TGCGCCAGCAGCCAGGGGTGGAGGGGGCCGAGTTCCTCCTATAATTCACCCCTCCACTTT.

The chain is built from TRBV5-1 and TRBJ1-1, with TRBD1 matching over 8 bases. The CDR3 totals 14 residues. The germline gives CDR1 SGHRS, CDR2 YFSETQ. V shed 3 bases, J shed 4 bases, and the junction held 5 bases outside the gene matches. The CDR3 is CASSSQGAPTEAFF. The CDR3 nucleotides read TGCGCCAGCAGCTCCCAGGGGGCGCCCACTGAAGCTTTCTTT.